Below, 5 T cell receptor beta chains from the same sample are listed, as sequenced in a study of technical replicates of blood from four donors. Sequencing used immunoSEQ multiplex PCR; TCRdb keeps in-frame clones, though not all of them. The data show about 93,000 clones, 95% seen once. Sequenced input: T cells isolated from PBMCs. These receptors were taken from a human donor in good health.

The J gene is TRBJ2-1, the V gene TRBV7-9; 7 nucleotides align to TRBD2. Trimming at V came to 6 bases and at J to 7 bases, leaving 15 bases not matched to a gene. CDR3 size: 16 residues. The germline gives CDR1 SEHNR, CDR2 FQNEAQ (reference sequence). CDR3: CASSPRTGRSVNEQFF. For the CDR3, the DNA is TGTGCCAGCAGTCCGAGGACCGGGAGGAGTGTGAATGAGCAGTTCTTC.

The chain uses TRBV5-4 and TRBJ2-6; D is perhaps TRBD1 (6 bases). The V gene's germline CDR1 is SGHNT and CDR2 YYREEE (reference sequence). The V and J ends lost 1 base and 0 bases respectively, with 20 bases between them. The CDR3 contains 20 residues. The CDR3 nucleotides are TGTGCCAGCAGCTTGCGCCGGTACGCGACAGGAAGCTCTGGGGCCAACGTCCTGACTTTC. This translates into CASSLRRYATGSSGANVLTF. The whole variable domain, filled in from reference TRBV5-4 and TRBJ2-6, reads ETGVTQSPTHLIKTRGQQVTLRCSSQSGHNTVSWYQQALGQGPQFIFQYYREEENGRGNFPPRFSGLQFPNYSSELNVNALELDDSALYLCASSLRRYATGSSGANVLTFGAGSRLTVL.

CDR3 nucleotide sequence: TGTGCCAGCAGTCCAGGCCCCCTAAATGGCTACACCTTC. Translating it yields CASSPGPLNGYTF. V is TRBV2 and J is TRBJ1-2; no clear D. Between the trimmed V and J ends, which lost 5 bases and 6 bases, there was a span of 13 bases. The CDR3 is 13 amino acids. Germline V CDR1 and CDR2: SNHLY, FYNNEI.

Written as DNA, the CDR3 is TGCGCCAGCAGCTTGGGTTCGGGGAACACTGAAGCTTTCTTT. Translated: CASSLGSGNTEAFF. V usage is TRBV5-1 and J usage is TRBJ1-1; no definite D call. The CDR3 is 14 amino acids. Trimming removed 0 bases from V and 1 base from J, with 7 bases in between. Germline loops: CDR1 SGHRS, CDR2 YFSETQ.

This clone was found once. V is TRBV4-1 and J is TRBJ1-1; D may be TRBD1 (6 bases). CDR3 length: 17 amino acids. The germline CDR1 and CDR2 sequences are MGHRA and YSYEKL. V was pared by 7 bases and J by 4 bases, with 25 bases between. CDR3 DNA sequence: TGCGCCAGCATCCCCGGGACATCCCGTAACCGTGGCACTGAAGCTTTCTTT. Translated: CASIPGTSRNRGTEAFF.